Each of the 11 T cell receptor beta chains below was sequenced from the same sample in a study of blood T cell repertoires in COVID-19. TCRdb's table, derived via immunoSEQ multiplex PCR, lists solely in-frame clones and lacks some. The sample records roughly 300,000 clones, 80% to 85% being singletons. The source material was peripheral blood. These receptors were obtained from a woman aged 60 to 75 with active or convalescent COVID-19.

The chain employs TRBV7-3 and TRBJ1-2, with TRBD1 matching 8 bases. V shed 1 base and J 6 bases; nucleotides not matched to a gene: 7. CDR1 SGHTA and CDR2 FQGTGA come from the germline V gene. This CDR3 is built from 15 residues. Here the CDR3 reads CASSLIGQGLDGYTF. The CDR3 region has the DNA TGTGCCAGCAGCTTAATTGGACAGGGTTTAGATGGCTACACCTTC.

The J gene is TRBJ2-7, the V gene TRBV5-5; D may be TRBD2 (5 bases). This CDR3 region has 15 residues. Germline CDR1 and CDR2: SGHKS and YYEKEE (reference sequence). Trimming shortened V by 1 base and J by 1 base, and 12 bases separated the two germline ends. In DNA, the CDR3 is TGTGCCAGCAGCTTGTGGTGGGGAGAATCCTACGAGCAGTACTTC. It specifies CASSLWWGESYEQYF.

This rearrangement joins TRBV7-8 to TRBJ1-5; TRBD1 is a possible D gene (6 bases). The CDR3 is 14 amino acids. V was trimmed by 1 base and J by 6 bases, leaving 10 bases between them. Germline CDR1 reads SGHVS; CDR2 reads FQNEAQ. CDR3 residues: CASSLVLGGQPQHF. In DNA, the CDR3 is TGTGCCAGCAGCTTAGTACTAGGGGGTCAGCCCCAGCATTTT. Looking up the rest from reference TRBV7-8 and TRBJ1-5 gives the full variable domain: GAGVSQSPRYKVAKRGQDVALRCDPISGHVSLFWYQQALGQGPEFLTYFQNEAQLDKSGLPSDRFFAERPEGSVSTLKIQRTQQEDSAVYLCASSLVLGGQPQHFGDGTRLSIL.

This chain joins TRBV24-1 and TRBJ2-1; 10 bases map to TRBD2. Germline trimming cut 3 bases from V and 7 bases from J; bases unmatched to any gene: 11. The length of the CDR3 is 17 residues. Germline V gene lookup returns CDR1 KGHDR and CDR2 SFDVKD. CDR3 DNA sequence: TGTGCCACCAGTGATCGAATCTCTAGCGGGGGCCGGAATGAGCAGTTCTTC. It codes for CATSDRISSGGRNEQFF.

This clone was recorded a few times. The V call is TRBV5-6, the J call TRBJ2-2; TRBD2 aligns across 7 bases. The germline CDR1 and CDR2 sequences are SGHDT and YYEEEE. J gave up 6 bases and V 3 bases, and 11 bases lay outside the gene matches. CDR3 length equals 16 residues. This chain's CDR3 is CASSYSGLVLAGELFF. Written as DNA, the CDR3 is TGTGCCAGCAGCTATAGCGGGTTGGTATTGGCCGGGGAGCTGTTTTTT.

This chain joins TRBV9 and TRBJ1-4, with 7 bases aligning to TRBD1. V shed 4 bases and J 4 bases; nucleotides not matched to a gene: 7. This CDR3 has 15 residues. In germline, CDR1 is SGDLS, CDR2 YYNGEE. The CDR3 region has the DNA TGTGCCAGCAGCCTGGGGGGACAGCATAATGAAAAACTGTTTTTT. It is translated as CASSLGGQHNEKLFF.

This clone was seen a single time. The V call is TRBV9, the J call TRBJ2-7; 11 bases map to TRBD1. The CDR3 contains 17 residues. J gave up 2 bases and V 2 bases, and 9 bases lay outside the gene matches. The germline V gene encodes CDR1 SGDLS and CDR2 YYNGEE. CDR3 sequence (DNA): TGTGCCAGCAGCGTGTCCCGAGGGGGACAGGGGGCCTACGAGCAGTACTTC. Translation: CASSVSRGGQGAYEQYF.

DNA of the CDR3: TGTGCCTGGAGCCAAGAGTATGGCTACACCTTC. Residues: CAWSQEYGYTF. V is TRBV30 and J is TRBJ1-2; no definite D call. Germline-derived CDR1 and CDR2 are GTSNPN and SVGIG (reference sequence). Trimming left V 3 bases short and J 5 bases short, with 7 bases between. The CDR3 is 11 amino acids.

V and J are TRBV3-1 (or the pseudogene TRBV3-2) and TRBJ2-6, with D possibly TRBD1 on 5 matching bases. The germline V gene has CDR1 LGHDT and CDR2 YNNKEL (reference sequence). The CDR3 covers 15 residues. V lost 4 bases to trimming and J lost 3 bases, with 10 bases between them. The CDR3 loop reads CASSPQGVGANVLTF. CDR3 coding DNA: TGTGCCAGCAGCCCCCAAGGGGTTGGGGCCAACGTCCTGACTTTC.

For this clone: This specimen includes other DNA sequences encoding the same CDR3. The chain uses TRBV6-5 and TRBJ1-4, with unresolved D. This CDR3 has 13 amino acids. The germline gives CDR1 MNHEY, CDR2 SVGAGI. V was shortened by 3 bases and J by 7 bases, with 9 bases between the two germline ends. CDR3 sequence: CASSYGSREKLFF. DNA of the CDR3: TGTGCCAGCAGTTATGGGAGCCGTGAAAAACTGTTTTTT.

The chain has TRBV30 and TRBJ1-1; tentatively, D is TRBD1 (6 bases). V was trimmed by 5 bases and J by 8 bases, leaving 12 bases between them. Germline lookup yields CDR1 GTSNPN and CDR2 SVGIG (reference sequence). The CDR3 extends over 11 amino acids. The CDR3 nucleotides read TGTGCCTGGGGTACCCAGGGGGAAGCTTTCTTT. Encoded protein: CAWGTQGEAFF.